This entry lists 25 T cell receptor beta chains sequenced from one sample in a study of OX40 agonist ivuxolimab in advanced cancers. Method: immunoSEQ multiplex PCR; TCRdb's copy keeps in-frame clones and lacks some. Of about 94,000 clones listed, roughly 87% were seen once; the top ten hold under 0.35%. Material: CD4+ or CD8+ T cells sorted from blood, obtained in a trial of the OX40 agonist ivuxolimab. The receptors derive from an adult with an advanced solid tumor such as melanoma, head and neck, liver or kidney cancer.

This rearrangement joins TRBV6-4 to TRBJ1-5, with D possibly matching TRBD1 (5 bases). Germline V CDR1 and CDR2: MRHNA, SNTAGT. This CDR3 comprises 10 residues. V was clipped by 11 bases and J by 9 bases, with 11 bases between them. In DNA, the CDR3 is TGTGCCGGGGGGTTGGGGCCCCAGCATTTT. Translating gives CAGGLGPQHF.

The J gene is TRBJ1-1, the V gene TRBV5-5; a weak D match, TRBD1 (5 bases). Germline assignment: CDR1 SGHKS and CDR2 YYEKEE (reference sequence). CDR3 length: 16 residues. V lost 0 bases, J lost 2 bases, and 14 bases lay in between. The CDR3 is CASSLEYGAHNTEAFF. The CDR3 DNA reads as TGTGCCAGCAGCTTGGAGTATGGGGCCCACAACACTGAAGCTTTCTTT.

The genes are TRBV6-5 and TRBJ2-7; TRBD1 is a possible D gene (6 bases). Trimming stripped 6 bases from V and 2 bases from J, with 14 bases between. Looked up from germline, CDR1 is MNHEY and CDR2 is SVGAGI. The CDR3 spans 14 residues. As DNA, the CDR3 is TGTGCCAGCAGCCCCCGAGGGGGAACCTACGAGCAGTACTTC. This gives the protein CASSPRGGTYEQYF.

The chain uses TRBV5-6 and TRBJ2-3, with D perhaps given as TRBD1 or TRBD2 (5 bases each). The ends were cut back, 4 bases at V and 5 bases at J, with 14 bases in the middle. Germline lookup yields CDR1 SGHDT and CDR2 YYEEEE. CDR3 size: 14 residues. Here the CDR3 reads CASSLGTSQDTQYF. The CDR3 coding sequence is TGTGCCAGCAGCCTCGGGACCTCTCAAGATACGCAGTATTTT.

This clone has only one observation. V and J are TRBV6-5 and TRBJ1-5; D remains unclear. Germline V gene data show CDR1 as MNHEY and CDR2 as SVGAGI. The length of the CDR3 is 13 residues. V was pared by 2 bases and J by 4 bases, with 6 bases between. The CDR3 is CASSYGRNQPQHF. As DNA, the CDR3 is TGTGCCAGCAGTTACGGTAGGAATCAGCCCCAGCATTTT.

The gene calls are TRBV5-6 and TRBJ1-2, with D tentatively TRBD1 (5 bases). Germline lookup yields CDR1 SGHDT and CDR2 YYEEEE. The ends were cut back, 0 bases at V and 8 bases at J, with 14 bases in the middle. The CDR3 spans 14 residues. The CDR3 here is CASSLAQGPGGYTF. The DNA of the CDR3 is TGTGCCAGCAGCTTGGCGCAGGGCCCGGGAGGCTACACCTTC.

This clone was picked up a small number of times. The chain employs TRBV2 and TRBJ1-4; weak D call: TRBD1 (5 bases). CDR3 size: 14 residues. Between the trimmed V and J ends, which lost 4 bases and 2 bases, there was a span of 8 bases. CDR1 is SNHLY and CDR2 is FYNNEI in the germline V gene. CDR3 in DNA: TGTGCCAGCAGTGGGGGGGTCACTAATGAAAAACTGTTTTTT. Its translation is CASSGGVTNEKLFF.

The V and J genes are TRBV5-4 and TRBJ2-3, with no clear D. The V gene's germline CDR1 is SGHNT and CDR2 YYREEE (reference sequence). This CDR3 has 15 amino acids. With 6 bases removed from V and 0 bases from J, the gap between germline ends came to 14 bases. As DNA, the CDR3 is TGTGCCAGCATGCCCCGACTGGTGAGCACAGATACGCAGTATTTT. Translating gives CASMPRLVSTDTQYF.

The rearrangement links TRBV7-2 to TRBJ1-2; 9 bases align to TRBD1. The germline V gene encodes CDR1 SGHTA and CDR2 FQGNSA. V gave up 5 bases and J gave up 3 bases; unmatched junction bases: 10. The CDR3 contains 16 residues. CDR3 nucleotide sequence: TGTGCCAGCAGCAAGCGAACAGGGGGCCCCCACTATGGCTACACCTTC. This codes for CASSKRTGGPHYGYTF. Complete variable domain (other parts from reference TRBV7-2 and TRBJ1-2): GAGVSQSPSNKVTEKGKDVELRCDPISGHTALYWYRQSLGQGLEFLIYFQGNSAPDKSGLPSDRFSAERTGGSVSTLTIQRTQQEDSAVYLCASSKRTGGPHYGYTFGSGTRLTVV.

In this sample, this clone turned up once. The genes are TRBV19 and TRBJ1-6; tentative D call: TRBD1 (5 bases). The length of the CDR3 is 14 residues. CDR1 is LNHDA, CDR2 SQIVND, per germline (reference sequence). The V end lost 10 bases, the J end lost 4 bases, and 14 bases lay between the germline ends. The CDR3 is CATQDSDYNSPLHF. As DNA, the CDR3 is TGTGCCACCCAAGACAGTGATTATAATTCACCCCTCCACTTT.

The chain recombines TRBV7-2 with TRBJ2-3; D gene unclear. Looked up from germline, CDR1 is SGHTA and CDR2 is FQGNSA. V dropped 3 bases and J dropped 6 bases, with 13 bases sitting between them. The CDR3 loop spans 14 amino acids. Here the CDR3 DNA reads TGTGCCAGCAGCTTGCTAACTGGGGTGGATACGCAGTATTTT. Its translation: CASSLLTGVDTQYF.

Only a few counts were recorded for this clone. The gene calls are TRBV2 and TRBJ1-1; the D is unclear. The CDR3 spans 13 residues. Germline CDR1 and CDR2: SNHLY and FYNNEI. V was trimmed by 2 bases and J by 8 bases, leaving 12 bases between them. The CDR3 DNA is TGTGCCAGCAGTGAAACACGTCTGACGGAAGCTTTCTTT. Residues: CASSETRLTEAFF.

The V call is TRBV7-2, the J call TRBJ1-6, with 9 bases identical to TRBD1. Trimming removed 6 bases from V and 7 bases from J; junction bases left unmatched: 4. Germline V CDR1 and CDR2: SGHTA, FQGNSA. CDR3 size: 14 residues. The CDR3 coding sequence is TGTGCCAGCAGAACCGGGACAGGGAATTCACCCCTCCACTTT. It specifies CASRTGTGNSPLHF.

This chain links TRBV7-8 with TRBJ2-7; D is ambiguous. CDR1 is SGHVS and CDR2 is FQNEAQ in the germline V gene. Trimming took 1 base from V and 2 from J, leaving 9 bases between them. The length of the CDR3 is 14 residues. The CDR3 DNA is TGTGCCAGCAGCTTAGAACATCTCACCTACGAGCAGTACTTC. Residues: CASSLEHLTYEQYF.

The chain recombines TRBV5-4 with TRBJ2-3, with TRBD2 as a possible D gene (6 bases). Germline CDR1 is SGHNT and CDR2 is YYREEE (reference sequence). V gave up 4 bases and J gave up 1 base, with 16 bases separating them. The CDR3 contains 16 residues. Here the CDR3 reads CASSPGDGARTDTQYF. The CDR3 DNA sequence: TGTGCCAGCAGCCCGGGGGATGGAGCTCGCACAGATACGCAGTATTTT.

The rearrangement links TRBV11-2 to TRBJ2-5, with 10 bases lining up with TRBD2. Germline V CDR1 and CDR2: SGHAT, FQNNGV. Trimming removed 1 base from V and 1 base from J; junction bases left unmatched: 6. This CDR3 comprises 17 residues. CDR3 DNA sequence: TGTGCCAGCAGCTTAGGAATACTAGCGGGGCCCCAAGAGACCCAGTACTTC. This codes for CASSLGILAGPQETQYF.

This clone was recorded only once. The CDR3 region is CASTQLGGIRGYTF. The DNA for the CDR3 is TGTGCCAGCACCCAACTGGGGGGTATACGGGGCTACACCTTC. This chain joins TRBV7-9 and TRBJ1-2; tentatively, D is TRBD1 (5 bases). Deletions cut 7 bases from V and 8 bases from J, with 20 bases between. The CDR3 has 14 amino acids. Germline V gene lookup returns CDR1 SEHNR and CDR2 FQNEAQ (reference sequence).

The J gene is TRBJ2-5, the V gene TRBV20-1; D is undetermined. In germline, CDR1 is DFQATT, CDR2 SNEGSKA (reference sequence). This CDR3 is 11 amino acids long. V shed 5 bases and J shed 5 bases, with 9 bases lying between them. CDR3 protein: CSAPLGETQYF. The CDR3 DNA sequence: TGCAGTGCTCCCTTGGGGGAGACCCAGTACTTC.

The CDR3 loop reads CASSGGDSYNEQFF. CDR3 DNA: TGCGCCAGCAGCGGGGGGGACTCCTACAATGAGCAGTTCTTC. The chain joins TRBV5-1 to TRBJ2-1, with 7 bases aligning to TRBD2. The CDR3 spans 14 residues. The V segment lost 4 bases and the J segment 0 bases; nucleotides outside the gene matches: 1. Germline V lookup: CDR1 SGHRS, CDR2 YFSETQ.

This clone was seen a handful of times. The chain joins TRBV30 to TRBJ1-5, with a weak D call TRBD1 (5 bases). The CDR3 is 12 amino acids. With 4 bases removed from V and 7 bases from J, the gap between germline ends came to 11 bases. Germline-derived CDR1 and CDR2 are GTSNPN and SVGIG (reference sequence). The CDR3 DNA follows: TGTGCCTGGAACCGGGGGGAACAGCCCCAGCATTTT. It encodes CAWNRGEQPQHF.

The gene calls are TRBV5-1 and TRBJ1-6, with D tentatively TRBD1 (5 bases). The length of the CDR3 is 16 residues. Trimming cost V 5 bases and J 4 bases, with 16 bases left between them. Germline CDR1 is SGHRS and CDR2 is YFSETQ. CDR3 region: CASSRGGEVYNSPLHF. In nucleotides, the CDR3 is TGCGCCAGCAGTCGGGGCGGAGAGGTGTATAATTCACCCCTCCACTTT. The whole variable domain, remainder taken from reference TRBV5-1 and TRBJ1-6, is KAGVTQTPRYLIKTRGQQVTLSCSPISGHRSVSWYQQTPGQGLQFLFEYFSETQRNKGNFPGRFSGRQFSNSRSEMNVSTLELGDSALYLCASSRGGEVYNSPLHFGNGTRLTVT.

The chain joins TRBV29-1 to TRBJ2-1, with 10 bases aligning to TRBD1. Losses at the gene ends were 4 bases for V and 7 bases for J; bases not matched to a gene: 4. Germline V lookup: CDR1 SQVTM, CDR2 ANQGSEA. This CDR3 comprises 13 residues. This CDR3 reads CSVVGQGENEQFF. The DNA of the CDR3 is TGCAGCGTTGTCGGACAGGGGGAAAATGAGCAGTTCTTC.

The chain is built from TRBV6-5 and TRBJ2-7, with TRBD2 matching 7 bases. J gave up 1 base and V 0 bases, and 6 bases lay outside the gene matches. CDR3 length: 16 amino acids. The germline CDR1 and CDR2 sequences are MNHEY and SVGAGI. The CDR3 is CASSYSSWGGSYEQYF. In DNA, the CDR3 is TGTGCCAGCAGTTACTCCAGTTGGGGGGGGTCCTACGAGCAGTACTTC.

J is TRBJ1-5 and V is TRBV4-2; 7 nucleotides agree with TRBD1. Germline V gives CDR1 LGHNA, CDR2 YNFKEQ. The CDR3 totals 14 residues. The ends lost 6 bases at V and 4 bases at J; junction bases unmatched: 6. CDR3 bases: TGTGCCAGCAGACCGACAGGGAGGAATCAGCCCCAGCATTTT. Encoded protein: CASRPTGRNQPQHF.

V usage is TRBV27 and J usage is TRBJ2-3; D remains unclear. V lost 2 bases to trimming and J lost 4 bases, with 7 bases between them. The CDR3 has 13 residues. Germline V gene lookup returns CDR1 MNHEY and CDR2 SMNVEV (reference sequence). CDR3 residues: CASSLVFADTQYF. The CDR3, as DNA: TGTGCCAGCAGTTTAGTGTTCGCAGATACGCAGTATTTT.